This T cell receptor beta chain was documented in a study of cytomegalovirus exposure and HLA in healthy donors. Whole-study findings and limits: Exclusion as indistinguishable affected some V segments, including TRBV6-2 and TRBV6-3. In a later analysis, parvovirus B19, influenza, CMV and Epstein-Barr virus appeared linked to several top co-occurrence clusters. Testing in vitro showed three CMV-associated chains specific for CMV antigens. A classifier reportedly called cytomegalovirus status with high sensitivity and specificity.

For this clone: Its antigen remains unidentified.

The PCR made use of 60 Vbeta and 13 Jbeta primers. The repertoire was sequenced with immunoSEQ multiplex PCR; TCRdb's copy has only in-frame clones and lacks some. The sample holds some 110,000 clones; under 80% are singletons and the top ten take roughly 10%. This CDR3 comprises 15 residues. Germline assignment: CDR1 SGDLS and CDR2 YYNGEE. V dropped 2 bases and J dropped 0 bases, with 10 bases sitting between them. The sequence was collected from a woman in her fifties or sixties in good health and CMV-seropositive. What was sequenced was PBMCs. The V call is TRBV9, the J call TRBJ2-3; D uncertain. The CDR3 DNA is TGTGCCAGCAGCGTTTGGGCCGGTAGCACAGATACGCAGTATTTT. Translation gives CASSVWAGSTDTQYF. Combining the CDR3 with reference TRBV9 and TRBJ2-3 gives the whole variable domain DSGVTQTPKHLITATGQRVTLRCSPRSGDLSVYWYQQSLDQGLQFLIQYYNGEERAKGNILERFSAQQFPDLHSELNLSSLELGDSALYFCASSVWAGSTDTQYFGPGTRLTVL.